This record covers a single TCR beta chain. The CDR3 has 12 residues. Trimming took 4 bases from V and 8 from J; bases not matched to a gene: 3. Germline V gene lookup returns CDR1 SGHRS and CDR2 YFSETQ. Per the authors' pipeline: The assay estimated nucleated cells by amplifying reference gene primers. Profiled with immunoSEQ multiplex PCR; TCRdb holds only in-frame clones, not every one. V, J and clone size are taken as reported in that table, and D and trimming were inferred from the DNA itself. This sample has over 70,000 clones; approximately 84% occur once, and the top ten carry approximately 6.3%. The data are from a study of blood T cell repertoires in COVID-19.

This receptor was obtained from an older man with COVID-19, enrolled during active disease. The chain couples TRBV5-1 to TRBJ1-2; 9 positions agree with TRBD1. Sample: peripheral blood. CDR3 region: CASSIGTGGYTF. DNA of the CDR3: TGCGCCAGCAGCATCGGGACAGGGGGCTACACCTTC.